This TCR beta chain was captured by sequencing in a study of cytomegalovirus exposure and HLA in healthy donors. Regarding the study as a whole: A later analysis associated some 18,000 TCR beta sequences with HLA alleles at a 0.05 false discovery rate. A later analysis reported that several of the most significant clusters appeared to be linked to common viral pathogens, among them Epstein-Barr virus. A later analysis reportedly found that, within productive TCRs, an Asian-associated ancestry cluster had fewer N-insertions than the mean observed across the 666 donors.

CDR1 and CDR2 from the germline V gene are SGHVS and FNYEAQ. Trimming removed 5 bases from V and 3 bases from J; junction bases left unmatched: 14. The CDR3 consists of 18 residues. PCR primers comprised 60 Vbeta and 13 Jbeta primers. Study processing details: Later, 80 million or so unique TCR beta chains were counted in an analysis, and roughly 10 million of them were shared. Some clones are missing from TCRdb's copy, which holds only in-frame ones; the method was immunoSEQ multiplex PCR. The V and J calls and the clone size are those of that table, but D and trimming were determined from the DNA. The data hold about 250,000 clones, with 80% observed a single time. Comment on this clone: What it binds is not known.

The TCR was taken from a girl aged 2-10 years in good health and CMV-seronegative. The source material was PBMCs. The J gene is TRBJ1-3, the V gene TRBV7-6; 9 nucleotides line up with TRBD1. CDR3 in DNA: TGTGCCAGCAGCGAACTATTTTCCGACAGGGGGATTGGAAACACCATATATTTT. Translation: CASSELFSDRGIGNTIYF.